A single sample is the source of the 12 T cell receptor beta chains below, sequenced in a study of blood T cell repertoires in COVID-19 (dated by TCRdb to 2018 to 2020). Library prep was done by the immunoSEQ multiplex PCR assay. In TCRdb, the immuneACCESS table is reduced to in-frame sequences with V and J assigned. These tables do not hold every clone; where another copy was compared, an unresolved V gene accounts for under half, and the others remain unexplained. This sample holds fewer than 200,000 clones; roughly 80% were observed only once. Roughly 5.2% of the sample comes from the top ten. Material for sequencing was PBMCs or T cells enriched from blood (not recorded which). These receptors were obtained from a woman aged 55 to 70 with acute COVID-19.

This clone appeared once. The chain is built from TRBV9 and TRBJ1-2; D not certain. Trimming shortened V by 4 bases and J by 8 bases, and 18 bases separated the two germline ends. In germline, CDR1 is SGDLS, CDR2 YYNGEE. This CDR3 contains 14 residues. The CDR3 nucleotides are TGTGCCAGCAGCCCATTGGACGGGATTGGAGGCTACACCTTC. This translates into CASSPLDGIGGYTF.

The chain uses TRBV24-1 and TRBJ2-3; 9 bases agree with TRBD2. CDR1 is KGHDR and CDR2 is SFDVKD in the germline V gene. The CDR3 is 14 residues long. V shed 4 bases and J 6 bases; nucleotides not matched to a gene: 4. In DNA, the CDR3 is TGTGCCACCAGTGACCGCCTAGCGGGGGATACGCAGTATTTT. Translated, it gives CATSDRLAGDTQYF.

Comments on this clone: At one of its ends the junction is not consistent with the germline gene, which may arise from a read error. This chain joins TRBV6-5 and TRBJ1-2; TRBD1 matches at 9 bases. The CDR3 contains 14 residues. The germline V gene has CDR1 MNHEY and CDR2 SVGAGI. Here the CDR3 DNA reads TGTGCCAGCAGATACTCGGGACAGGGAGGAGGCTACACCTTC. It translates to CASRYSGQGGGYTF.

The chain uses TRBV7-2 and TRBJ2-3, with 11 bases fitting TRBD2. Germline trimming cut 2 bases from V and 7 bases from J; bases unmatched to any gene: 11. CDR3 length: 17 amino acids. Germline V gene sequence: CDR1 SGHTA, CDR2 FQGNSA. The CDR3 spells CASSLMTPTSGAHTQYF. The CDR3 DNA reads as TGTGCCAGCAGCTTAATGACCCCGACTAGCGGGGCACATACGCAGTATTTT.

The chain couples TRBV28 to TRBJ1-2; 10 bases map to TRBD1. The J segment lost 2 bases and the V segment lost 6 bases, leaving 0 bases of the junction unmatched. CDR3 length: 13 amino acids. Germline-derived CDR1 and CDR2 are MDHEN and SYDVKM. The CDR3, as DNA: TGTGCCAGCAGGACAGGGGGCAACTATGGCTACACCTTC. As protein: CASRTGGNYGYTF.

J is TRBJ1-4 and V is TRBV6-5; tentatively, D is TRBD1 (5 bases). Looked up from germline, CDR1 is MNHEY and CDR2 is SVGAGI. The V gene lost 6 bases and the J gene lost 8 bases, with 19 bases spanning the gap. The CDR3 is 15 amino acids. The CDR3 sequence: CASSQGSGFHEKLFF. Written as DNA, the CDR3 is TGTGCCAGCAGCCAAGGATCAGGGTTCCACGAAAAACTGTTTTTT.

The J gene is TRBJ1-1, the V gene TRBV20-1; D remains unclear. The V gene lost 3 bases and the J gene lost 1 base, with 18 bases spanning the gap. Germline-derived CDR1 and CDR2 are DFQATT and SNEGSKA (reference sequence). The CDR3 extends over 16 amino acids. The CDR3 region has the DNA TGCAGTGCTAGTGGACCGGAGCCTAAAAGGAACACTGAAGCTTTCTTT. Amino acid sequence: CSASGPEPKRNTEAFF.

The chain joins TRBV2 to TRBJ2-3; D possibly corresponds to TRBD2 (5 bases). CDR1 and CDR2 from the germline V gene are SNHLY and FYNNEI. CDR3 size: 13 residues. Trimming stripped 8 bases from V and 3 bases from J, with 12 bases between. The CDR3 DNA is TGTGCCAGCTCCCTGGGCGGGACAGATACGCAGTATTTT. Its protein product is CASSLGGTDTQYF.

J is TRBJ1-1 and V is TRBV7-8, with 9 bases matching TRBD1. V was pared by 7 bases and J by 3 bases, with 12 bases of the junction left unmatched. The germline CDR1 and CDR2 sequences are SGHVS and FQNEAQ. This CDR3 has 16 amino acids. CDR3 in DNA: TGTGCCAGCATGCTACAGGGGGCCCCTATGGACACTGAAGCTTTCTTT. It is translated as CASMLQGAPMDTEAFF.

This clone occurred a few times. This chain links TRBV4-2 with TRBJ1-2; D is ambiguous. The CDR3 length is 13 residues. Germline V gene data show CDR1 as LGHNA and CDR2 as YNFKEQ. V lost 0 bases and J 8 bases, leaving 10 bases between the germline ends. The DNA of the CDR3 is TGTGCCAGCAGCCAAGATTTTACGGTCGGCTACACCTTC. It specifies CASSQDFTVGYTF.

This clone is medium-sized (0.01 to 0.1%). This chain uses TRBV6-2 or TRBV6-3 with TRBJ2-5; D may be TRBD1 (7 bases). Germline CDR1 and CDR2: MNHEY and SVGEGT. The CDR3 spans 14 residues. V was clipped by 0 bases and J by 5 bases, with 10 bases between them. The CDR3 DNA reads TGTGCCAGCAGTTACTCGGAGGGGGCCGAGACCCAGTACTTC. Translation gives CASSYSEGAETQYF.

The chain is built from TRBV7-9 and TRBJ1-5; D unclear. V was pared by 5 bases and J by 3 bases, with 8 bases between. The CDR3 contains 13 residues. Germline V lookup: CDR1 SEHNR, CDR2 FQNEAQ (reference sequence). The CDR3 coding sequence is TGTGCCAGCAGCACGATGGCCAATCAGCCCCAGCATTTT. Translating it yields CASSTMANQPQHF.